The 20 T cell receptor beta chains below were found in one sample sequenced in a study of early T cells in non-severe SARS-CoV-2 infection. TCRdb passed the 5' RACE reads through MiXCR, listing each CDR3 protein once. The sample yields tens of thousands of distinct CDR3 sequences, more than 7.5% seen once. The specimen was whole blood. The receptors shown here come from an adult who was a healthcare worker with PCR-confirmed SARS-CoV-2 infection or an uninfected control (not recorded which).

The chain recombines TRBV2 with TRBJ2-1; 11 bases agree with TRBD2. The length of the CDR3 is 16 residues. The ends lost 7 bases at V and 3 bases at J; junction bases unmatched: 8. Per germline, CDR1 SNHLY and CDR2 FYNNEI. This CDR3 reads CASKLAGGPGYNEQFF. DNA of the CDR3: TGTGCCAGCAAATTAGCGGGAGGGCCGGGCTACAATGAGCAGTTCTTC. The variable domain in full, completed from reference TRBV2 and TRBJ2-1, reads EPEVTQTPSHQVTQMGQEVILRCVPISNHLYFYWYRQILGQKVEFLVSFYNNEISEKSEIFDDQFSVERPDGSNFTLKIRSTKLEDSAMYFCASKLAGGPGYNEQFFGPGTRLTVL.

The chain couples TRBV18 to TRBJ2-3; no firm D call. The CDR3 has 12 residues. The germline CDR1 and CDR2 sequences are KGHSH and LQKENI. V lost 3 bases and J lost 4, with 5 bases in between. CDR3 sequence reads: CASSPAADTQYF. CDR3 DNA: TGTGCCAGCTCACCGGCAGCAGATACGCAGTATTTT.

The gene calls are TRBV5-4 and TRBJ2-5; D is unclear. The CDR3 spans 15 residues. Trimming stripped 4 bases from V and 2 bases from J, with 15 bases between. The germline CDR1 and CDR2 sequences are SGHNT and YYREEE (reference sequence). The CDR3 bases are TGTGCCAGCAGCCTGTCCCAGCGCCTACAAGAGACCCAGTACTTC. It yields the protein CASSLSQRLQETQYF.

Concerning this clonotype itself: A much larger clone lies one base from this, so it may be a read error. The chain employs TRBV20-1 and TRBJ2-3; 8 positions agree with TRBD2. The CDR3 extends over 15 amino acids. Germline loops: CDR1 DFQATT, CDR2 SNEGSKA (reference sequence). The CDR3 region is CSASGTRRATDTRYF. The DNA of the CDR3 is TGCAGTGCTAGTGGGACTAGACGTGCAACAGATACGCGGTATTTT.

This clonotype turned up a few times. The chain employs TRBV27 and TRBJ2-1, with TRBD1 as a possible D gene (5 bases). CDR3 length: 14 residues. Germline V lookup: CDR1 MNHEY, CDR2 SMNVEV (reference sequence). V was clipped by 2 bases and J by 8 bases, with 13 bases between them. CDR3 amino acids: CASSLVDRSYEQFF. In DNA form, the CDR3 reads TGTGCCAGCAGTTTAGTAGACAGATCCTATGAGCAGTTCTTC.

The table lists this clonotype with many counts. CDR3 in amino acids: CASSLGGSDTGELFF. Here the CDR3 DNA reads TGTGCCAGCAGCTTGGGCGGGAGCGATACCGGGGAGCTGTTTTTT. The J gene is TRBJ2-2, the V gene TRBV5-4; 7 bases align to TRBD2. The CDR3 runs 15 residues. CDR1 and CDR2 from the germline V gene are SGHNT and YYREEE (reference sequence). The ends lost 0 bases at V and 5 bases at J; junction bases unmatched: 4.

This clonotype was seen ten or more times. The V call is TRBV28, the J call TRBJ2-7; 10 bases map to TRBD2. CDR3 length: 13 amino acids. The germline V gene has CDR1 MDHEN and CDR2 SYDVKM. V lost 2 bases to trimming and J lost 9 bases; unmatched junction nucleotides: 4. The CDR3 loop reads CASSLLAGARQYF. The CDR3 DNA follows: TGTGCCAGCAGTTTACTAGCGGGGGCCCGGCAGTACTTC.

In this sample, this clonotype turned up many times. This chain joins TRBV30 and TRBJ2-7; D might be TRBD2 (6 bases). The CDR3 consists of 16 residues. The germline V gene encodes CDR1 GTSNPN and CDR2 SVGIG (reference sequence). The ends were cut back, 1 base at V and 3 bases at J, with 19 bases in the middle. CDR3 residues: CAWSGPGTGVGYEQYF. For the CDR3, the DNA is TGTGCCTGGAGTGGGCCTGGGACGGGAGTAGGCTACGAGCAGTACTTC.

The chain has TRBV10-3 and TRBJ2-3; no clear D gene. V was shortened by 10 bases and J by 0 bases, with 14 bases between the two germline ends. This CDR3 is built from 14 residues. Germline assignment: CDR1 ENHRY and CDR2 SYGVKD. The CDR3 loop is CASKSKTSTDTQYF. The CDR3 DNA is TGTGCCAGTAAGAGTAAAACTAGCACAGATACGCAGTATTTT.

This clonotype was counted ten times or more. This chain joins TRBV27 and TRBJ2-7; D is uncertain. The CDR3 is made up of 15 amino acids. V gave up 2 bases and J gave up 7 bases, with 18 bases separating them. Germline V lookup: CDR1 MNHEY, CDR2 SMNVEV (reference sequence). Written as DNA, the CDR3 is TGTGCCAGCAGTTTAAAACCCGTTCAATCGAGGGAGCAGTACTTC. Amino acid sequence: CASSLKPVQSREQYF.

The rearrangement links TRBV27 to TRBJ1-2; no clear D. V was shortened by 3 bases and J by 8 bases, with 13 bases between the two germline ends. Germline assignment: CDR1 MNHEY and CDR2 SMNVEV (reference sequence). This CDR3 has 13 amino acids. CDR3 nucleotide sequence: TGTGCCAGCAGTTTTTTAGGGCTGAGCGGCTACACCTTC. It specifies CASSFLGLSGYTF.

V is TRBV11-2 and J is TRBJ2-7; 9 positions agree with TRBD2. There are 15 residues in the CDR3. Trimming removed 1 base from V and 1 base from J; junction bases left unmatched: 2. Germline V lookup: CDR1 SGHAT, CDR2 FQNNGV. In DNA, the CDR3 is TGTGCCAGCAGCTTAGTAGCGGGGGATTCCTACGAGCAGTACTTC. Its protein is CASSLVAGDSYEQYF.

This clonotype was detected a few times. J is TRBJ2-7 and V is TRBV19; D is unclear. In germline, CDR1 is LNHDA, CDR2 SQIVND (reference sequence). Trimming shortened V by 2 bases and J by 4 bases, and 9 bases separated the two germline ends. This CDR3 region has 13 residues. For the CDR3, the DNA is TGTGCCAGTAGTATAAGCCTCGATTACGAGCAGTACTTC. Residues: CASSISLDYEQYF.

The V call is TRBV10-3, the J call TRBJ1-1; TRBD1 matches at 8 bases. Unmatched junction bases numbered 5, after V lost 7 bases and J lost 4 bases. CDR3 length equals 13 residues. Germline V gives CDR1 ENHRY, CDR2 SYGVKD. CDR3 nucleotides: TGTGCCATCACCGGACAGGGAAGCACTGAAGCTTTCTTT. This codes for CAITGQGSTEAFF.

The rearrangement links TRBV20-1 to TRBJ1-2, with TRBD1 identical over 7 bases. CDR3 length equals 15 residues. V was clipped by 0 bases and J by 0 bases; unmatched bases: 4. Looked up from germline, CDR1 is DFQATT and CDR2 is SNEGSKA (reference sequence). CDR3 DNA sequence: TGCAGTGCTAGAGAAACGGACAGGACTAACTATGGCTACACCTTC. Its protein product is CSARETDRTNYGYTF.

The chain has TRBV28 and TRBJ1-2; D call uncertain. This CDR3 is 13 amino acids long. Germline assignment: CDR1 MDHEN and CDR2 SYDVKM. Deletions cut 6 bases from V and 6 bases from J, with 14 bases between. Here the CDR3 reads CASSPGRVHGYTF. The CDR3 DNA follows: TGTGCCAGCAGCCCCGGTCGGGTACATGGCTACACCTTC.

This clonotype appeared many times. The chain couples TRBV2 to TRBJ1-5, with D maybe TRBD1 (6 bases). The CDR3 covers 14 residues. Trimming took 2 bases from V and 10 from J, leaving 15 bases between them. Per the germline V gene, CDR1 is SNHLY and CDR2 is FYNNEI. CDR3 nucleotides: TGTGCCAGCAGTGAAAACCGGGACACCTCCCCCCAGCATTTT. This codes for CASSENRDTSPQHF.

V is TRBV18 and J is TRBJ1-1; D not certain. CDR1 and CDR2 (germline): KGHSH, LQKENI. V was cut by 2 bases and J by 3 bases, with 10 bases left in between. The CDR3 contains 14 residues. For the CDR3, the DNA is TGTGCCAGCTCACCAGAGACAATGTACACTGAAGCTTTCTTT. This encodes CASSPETMYTEAFF. The whole variable domain, filled in from reference TRBV18 and TRBJ1-1, reads NAGVMQNPRHLVRRRGQEARLRCSPMKGHSHVYWYRQLPEEGLKFMVYLQKENIIDESGMPKERFSAEFPKEGPSILRIQQVVRGDSAAYFCASSPETMYTEAFFGQGTRLTVV.

This clonotype appeared a few times. The V call is TRBV7-2, the J call TRBJ2-7; no definite D call. Trimming took off 2 bases at V and 6 bases at J, with 11 bases between the two ends. The V gene's germline CDR1 is SGHTA and CDR2 FQGNSA. The CDR3 covers 13 residues. The DNA of the CDR3 is TGTGCCAGCAGCTTAAGACCTTCACGCGAGCAGTACTTC. Amino acids: CASSLRPSREQYF.

There are many counts of this clonotype. This sequence joins TRBV5-4 and TRBJ2-5, with 8 bases identical to TRBD1. Trimming at V came to 0 bases and at J to 4 bases, leaving 5 bases not matched to a gene. The CDR3 sequence is 15 residues long. Germline V gives CDR1 SGHNT, CDR2 YYREEE (reference sequence). DNA of the CDR3: TGTGCCAGCAGCTTGGATGCAGGGGGCGTAGAGACCCAGTACTTC. This codes for CASSLDAGGVETQYF.